Listed below are T cell receptor beta chains from one sample, sequenced in a study of CD8 T cells in ankylosing spondylitis. TCRdb processed the 5' RACE reads anew with MiXCR; each CDR3 protein has one entry. The sample lists tens of thousands of distinct CDR3 sequences, around 2.8% occurring once. The sequenced material came from blood, either unsorted or a sorted T cell fraction (not recorded which). The receptors stem from a male donor with ankylosing spondylitis or in good health (not recorded which). Each CDR3 is given with its conserved first and last residue. The order of the fields is V gene, J gene, D gene, clone size, CDR3 protein, CDR3 DNA. D genes are given only for firm matches. Each size is how often the clone was seen (once, few, many) or a class if it is expanded.

V: TRBV9
J: TRBJ1-1
D: NA
size: many
CDR3: CASSVAALNTEAFF
DNA: TGTGCCAGCAGCGTAGCGGCGCTAAACACTGAAGCTTTCTTT

V: TRBV9
J: TRBJ2-5
D: NA
size: many
CDR3: CASSVAQGQETQYF
DNA: TGTGCCAGCAGCGTAGCTCAGGGTCAAGAGACCCAGTACTTC

V: TRBV9
J: TRBJ2-2
D: TRBD2
size: many
CDR3: CASSVAPSGRDDTGELFF
DNA: TGTGCCAGCAGCGTAGCCCCTAGCGGGAGAGACGACACCGGGGAGCTGTTTTTT

V: TRBV9
J: TRBJ1-4
D: TRBD1
size: many
CDR3: CASSATGGQEKLFF
DNA: TGTGCCAGCAGCGCCACAGGGGGCCAGGAAAAACTGTTTTTT

V: TRBV9
J: TRBJ2-3
D: NA
size: many
CDR3: CASSVIAGTDTQYF
DNA: TGTGCCAGCAGTGTCATCGCCGGCACAGATACGCAGTATTTT

V: TRBV9
J: TRBJ2-4
D: TRBD2
size: many
CDR3: CASSVEVGGSWDIQYF
DNA: TGTGCCAGCAGCGTAGAGGTAGGCGGGAGCTGGGACATTCAGTACTTC

V: TRBV9
J: TRBJ2-7
D: TRBD2
size: many
CDR3: CASSTSGAVGLYEQYF
DNA: TGTGCCAGCAGCACTTCCGGGGCCGTGGGACTATACGAGCAGTACTTC

V: TRBV9
J: TRBJ2-3
D: NA
size: many
CDR3: CASSSPSLNTQYF
DNA: TGTGCCAGCAGCTCACCCTCTCTGAATACGCAGTATTTT

V: TRBV9
J: TRBJ1-1
D: NA
size: many
CDR3: CASSVEARAEAEAFF
DNA: TGTGCCAGCAGCGTAGAGGCCAGGGCGGAGGCTGAAGCTTTCTTT

V: TRBV9
J: TRBJ2-6
D: NA
size: many
CDR3: CASSFGAGANVLTF
DNA: TGTGCCAGCAGCTTCGGGGCAGGGGCCAACGTCCTGACTTTC

V: TRBV9
J: TRBJ2-1
D: NA
size: many
CDR3: CASSVDRLKQFF
DNA: TGTGCCAGCAGCGTAGATAGATTAAAGCAGTTCTTC

V: TRBV9
J: TRBJ2-1
D: NA
size: many
CDR3: CASSERGLDYNEQFF
DNA: TGTGCCAGCAGCGAGAGGGGACTGGACTACAATGAGCAGTTCTTC

V: TRBV9
J: TRBJ1-6
D: NA
size: many
CDR3: CASSVGGNSPLHF
DNA: TGTGCCAGCAGCGTAGGGGGGAATTCACCCCTCCACTTT

V: TRBV9
J: TRBJ1-2
D: NA
size: many
CDR3: CASSVAPDRAYGYTF
DNA: TGTGCCAGCAGCGTAGCCCCTGACCGGGCTTATGGCTACACCTTC

V: TRBV9
J: TRBJ2-7
D: NA
size: many
CDR3: CASSSGGNEQYF
DNA: TGTGCCAGCAGCTCCGGGGGAAACGAGCAGTACTTC

V: TRBV9
J: TRBJ2-5
D: TRBD2
size: many
CDR3: CASSVGTSGRTSQETQYF
DNA: TGTGCCAGCAGCGTCGGGACTAGCGGGAGGACTAGCCAAGAGACCCAGTACTTC

V: TRBV9
J: TRBJ2-7
D: TRBD2
size: many
CDR3: CASSPLAGVAYEQYF
DNA: TGTGCCAGCAGCCCACTAGCGGGAGTGGCCTACGAGCAGTACTTC

V: TRBV9
J: TRBJ2-2
D: TRBD2
size: many
CDR3: CASSVGGSGSPGELFF
DNA: TGTGCCAGCAGCGTAGGAGGTAGCGGGAGTCCCGGGGAGCTGTTTTTT

V: TRBV9
J: TRBJ2-3
D: NA
size: many
CDR3: CASSLDLSDTQYF
DNA: TGTGCCAGCAGCCTCGACCTGTCAGATACGCAGTATTTT

V: TRBV9
J: TRBJ2-7
D: TRBD2
size: many
CDR3: CASSVSGGSTYEQYF
DNA: TGTGCCAGCAGCGTATCGGGAGGATCTACCTACGAGCAGTACTTC

V: TRBV9
J: TRBJ1-2
D: NA
size: many
CDR3: CASSVGEYGYTF
DNA: TGTGCCAGCAGCGTAGGGGAGTATGGCTACACCTTC

V: TRBV9
J: TRBJ2-5
D: NA
size: many
CDR3: CASSAFLEGTQYF
DNA: TGTGCCAGCAGCGCTTTCTTAGAGGGGACCCAGTACTTC

V: TRBV9
J: TRBJ2-2
D: TRBD2
size: many
CDR3: CASSPQAGDHTGELFF
DNA: TGTGCCAGCAGCCCCCAGGCGGGAGACCACACCGGGGAGCTGTTTTTT

V: TRBV9
J: TRBJ2-2
D: NA
size: many
CDR3: CASSVALSTGELFF
DNA: TGTGCCAGCAGCGTAGCCCTATCCACCGGGGAGCTGTTTTTT

V: TRBV9
J: TRBJ2-2
D: TRBD2
size: many
CDR3: CASSVRRAGGNTGELFF
DNA: TGTGCCAGCAGCGTAAGGCGAGCGGGAGGGAACACCGGGGAGCTGTTTTTT

V: TRBV9
J: TRBJ2-1
D: TRBD2
size: many
CDR3: CASSVGPRASGSDEQFF
DNA: TGTGCCAGCAGCGTAGGTCCCCGGGCTAGCGGGAGTGATGAGCAGTTCTTC

V: TRBV9
J: TRBJ1-1
D: NA
size: many
CDR3: CASSVPPGGTEAFF
DNA: TGTGCCAGCAGCGTCCCCCCGGGTGGCACTGAAGCTTTCTTT

V: TRBV9
J: TRBJ2-5
D: TRBD2
size: many
CDR3: CASSVVGGRALETQYF
DNA: TGTGCCAGCAGCGTAGTTGGCGGGAGGGCCTTGGAGACCCAGTACTTC

V: TRBV9
J: TRBJ1-4
D: NA
size: few
CDR3: CASSGDSYEKLFF
DNA: TGTGCCAGCAGCGGAGACAGTTATGAAAAACTGTTTTTT

V: TRBV9
J: TRBJ2-7
D: NA
size: many
CDR3: CASSISWGETGEQYF
DNA: TGTGCCAGCAGCATAAGTTGGGGGGAAACGGGGGAGCAGTACTTC

V: TRBV9
J: TRBJ1-1
D: NA
size: many
CDR3: CASSALRGAEAFF
DNA: TGTGCCAGCAGCGCGTTACGGGGCGCTGAAGCTTTCTTT

V: TRBV9
J: TRBJ2-5
D: NA
size: few
CDR3: CASSTLEETQYF
DNA: TGTGCCAGCAGCACCTTAGAGGAGACCCAGTACTTC

V: TRBV9
J: TRBJ2-3
D: NA
size: many
CDR3: CASSVGIQRTLYTDTQYF
DNA: TGTGCCAGCAGCGTGGGGATTCAACGGACCCTTTACACAGATACGCAGTATTTT